This TCR beta chain was retrieved from a study of Ad26.COV2.S vaccination and SARS-CoV-2 variants. Some clones are missing from TCRdb's copy, which holds only in-frame ones; the method was immunoSEQ multiplex PCR. The sample contains roughly 380,000 clones, approximately 84% of which appear only once. Treatment reported: around 19 received Ad26.COV2.S at low or high dose, single or two shots; several received placebo; per-sample allocation not given. Repertoires come from day 63 after the first vaccine or placebo injection. This clonotype was obtained from a person between 18 and 65 years old who received the Ad26.COV2.S COVID-19 vaccine or a placebo. The sample here was peripheral blood, taken in a trial of Ad26.COV2.S vaccine versus placebo.

CDR3 loop: CASSLHLYNEQFF. The CDR3 DNA follows: TGTGCCAGCAGCTTACACCTCTACAATGAGCAGTTCTTC. The rearrangement links TRBV11-3 to TRBJ2-1, with D unresolved. Germline-derived CDR1 and CDR2 are SGHNT and YENEEA. The CDR3 runs to 13 residues. Between the trimmed V and J ends, which lost 2 bases and 3 bases, there was a span of 5 bases.